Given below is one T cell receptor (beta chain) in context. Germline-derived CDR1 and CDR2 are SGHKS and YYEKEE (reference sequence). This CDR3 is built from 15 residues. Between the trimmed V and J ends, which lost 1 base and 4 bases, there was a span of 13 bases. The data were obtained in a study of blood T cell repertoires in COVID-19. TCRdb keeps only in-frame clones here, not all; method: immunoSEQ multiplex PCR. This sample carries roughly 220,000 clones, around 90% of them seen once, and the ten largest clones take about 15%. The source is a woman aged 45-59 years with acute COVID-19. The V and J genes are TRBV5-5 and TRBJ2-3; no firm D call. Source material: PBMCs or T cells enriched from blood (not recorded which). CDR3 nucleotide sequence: TGTGCCAGCAGCTTGTACCGGGTTGAGGCAGATACGCAGTATTTT. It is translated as CASSLYRVEADTQYF.